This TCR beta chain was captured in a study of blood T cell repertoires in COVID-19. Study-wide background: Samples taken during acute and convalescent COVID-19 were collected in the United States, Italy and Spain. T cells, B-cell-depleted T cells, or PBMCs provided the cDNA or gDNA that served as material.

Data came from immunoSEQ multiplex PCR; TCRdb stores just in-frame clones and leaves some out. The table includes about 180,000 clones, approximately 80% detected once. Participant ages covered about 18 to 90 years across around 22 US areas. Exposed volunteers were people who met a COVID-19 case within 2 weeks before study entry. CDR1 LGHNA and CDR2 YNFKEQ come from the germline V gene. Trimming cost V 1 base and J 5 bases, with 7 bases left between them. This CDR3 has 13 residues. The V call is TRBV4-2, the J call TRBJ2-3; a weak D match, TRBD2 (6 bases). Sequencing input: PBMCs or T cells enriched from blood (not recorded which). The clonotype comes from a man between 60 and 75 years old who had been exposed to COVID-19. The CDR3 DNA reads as TGTGCCAGCAGCCAAGTGGGAGGAGATACGCAGTATTTT. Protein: CASSQVGGDTQYF.